This entry concerns a single T cell receptor beta chain. V lost 7 bases, J lost 0 bases, and 16 bases lay in between. The CDR3 totals 16 residues. In germline, CDR1 is SGHRS, CDR2 YFSETQ. The data were obtained in a study of blood T cell repertoires in COVID-19. Study context: Specimens from acute and convalescent COVID-19 originated in the United States, Italy and Spain. PBMCs, B-cell-depleted T cells, or T cells were the source of the cDNA or gDNA that made up the material.

In the authors' workflow: Researchers report that nucleated cell counts were estimated from reference gene primer amplification. Sequencing used immunoSEQ multiplex PCR; TCRdb keeps in-frame clones, though not all of them. D and trimming were read from the DNA, whereas the V and J calls and clone size are those reported in that table. The sample holds some 250,000 clones; about nine tenths are singletons and the top ten take over 2%. The specimen sequenced was peripheral blood. This receptor was identified in a man younger than 45 who had recovered from COVID-19. The rearrangement uses TRBV5-1 and TRBJ1-4, with D tentatively TRBD1 (5 bases). This CDR3 reads CASAPGGAATNEKLFF. The DNA of the CDR3 is TGCGCCAGCGCCCCAGGCGGGGCCGCAACTAATGAAAAACTGTTTTTT. The full variable domain, completed using reference TRBV5-1 and TRBJ1-4, is KAGVTQTPRYLIKTRGQQVTLSCSPISGHRSVSWYQQTPGQGLQFLFEYFSETQRNKGNFPGRFSGRQFSNSRSEMNVSTLELGDSALYLCASAPGGAATNEKLFFGSGTQLSVL.